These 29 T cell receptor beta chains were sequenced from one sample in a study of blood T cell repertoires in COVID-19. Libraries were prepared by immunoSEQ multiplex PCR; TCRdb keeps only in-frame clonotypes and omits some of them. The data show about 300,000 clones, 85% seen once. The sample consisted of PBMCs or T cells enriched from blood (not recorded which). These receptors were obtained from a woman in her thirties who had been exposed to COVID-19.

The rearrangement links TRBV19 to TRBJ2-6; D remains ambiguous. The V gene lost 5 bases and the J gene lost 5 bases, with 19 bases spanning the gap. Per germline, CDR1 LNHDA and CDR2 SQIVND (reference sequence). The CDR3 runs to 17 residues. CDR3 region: CASSLPLGHRRANVLTF. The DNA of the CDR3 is TGTGCCAGTAGTCTCCCCTTGGGCCACCGGAGGGCCAACGTCCTGACTTTC.

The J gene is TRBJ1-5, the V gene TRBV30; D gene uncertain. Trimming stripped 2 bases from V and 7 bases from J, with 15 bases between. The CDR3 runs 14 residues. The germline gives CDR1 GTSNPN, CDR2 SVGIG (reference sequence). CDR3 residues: CAWSPTAPGQPQHF. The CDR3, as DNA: TGTGCCTGGAGTCCGACCGCACCCGGGCAGCCCCAGCATTTT.

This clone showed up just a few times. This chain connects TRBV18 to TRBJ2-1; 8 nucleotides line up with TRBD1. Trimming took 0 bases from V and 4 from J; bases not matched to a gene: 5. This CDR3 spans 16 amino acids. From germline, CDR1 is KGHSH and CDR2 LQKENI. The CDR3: CASSPPTGAMYNEQFF. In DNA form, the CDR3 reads TGTGCCAGCTCACCACCGACAGGGGCTATGTACAATGAGCAGTTCTTC.

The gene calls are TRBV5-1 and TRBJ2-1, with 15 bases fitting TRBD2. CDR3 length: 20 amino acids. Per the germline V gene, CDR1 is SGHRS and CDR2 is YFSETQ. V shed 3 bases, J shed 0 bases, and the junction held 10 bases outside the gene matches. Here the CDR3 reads CASSSMGLAGGPSSYNEQFF. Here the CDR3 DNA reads TGCGCCAGCAGCTCCATGGGACTAGCGGGGGGCCCGAGCTCCTACAATGAGCAGTTCTTC.

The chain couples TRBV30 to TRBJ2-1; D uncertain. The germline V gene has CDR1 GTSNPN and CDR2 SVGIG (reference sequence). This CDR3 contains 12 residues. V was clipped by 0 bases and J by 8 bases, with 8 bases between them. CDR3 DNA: TGTGCCTGGAGTGTAAGACTTTATGAGCAGTTCTTC. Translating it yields CAWSVRLYEQFF.

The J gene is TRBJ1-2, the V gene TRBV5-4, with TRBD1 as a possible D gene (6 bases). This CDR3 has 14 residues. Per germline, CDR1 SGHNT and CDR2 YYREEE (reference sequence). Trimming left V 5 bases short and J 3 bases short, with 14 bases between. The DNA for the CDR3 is TGTGCCAGCAGTTTACAGGGCCGTGACTATGGCTACACCTTC. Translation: CASSLQGRDYGYTF.

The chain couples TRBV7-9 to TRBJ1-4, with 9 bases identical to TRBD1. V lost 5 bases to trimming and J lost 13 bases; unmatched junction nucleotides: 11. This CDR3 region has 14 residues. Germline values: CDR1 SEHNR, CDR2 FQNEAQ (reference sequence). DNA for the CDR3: TGTGCCAGCAGCCGAGACAGGGGGGATGAATCACTGTTTTTT. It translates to CASSRDRGDESLFF.

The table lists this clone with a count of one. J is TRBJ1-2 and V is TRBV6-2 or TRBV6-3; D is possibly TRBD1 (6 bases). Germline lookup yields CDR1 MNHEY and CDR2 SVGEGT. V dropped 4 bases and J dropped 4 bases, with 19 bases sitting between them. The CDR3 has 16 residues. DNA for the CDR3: TGTGCCAGCAGTTGGGCCCGGGACACAGTCTTCTATGGCTACACCTTC. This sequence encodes CASSWARDTVFYGYTF.

The CDR3 DNA reads TGTGCCACCAGTGATGTGACAGGACATCAGCCCCAGCATTTT. Its translation: CATSDVTGHQPQHF. The chain joins TRBV24-1 to TRBJ1-5; D perhaps matches TRBD1 (6 bases). This CDR3 has 14 residues. Trimming removed 3 bases from V and 5 bases from J, with 10 bases in between. The germline CDR1 and CDR2 sequences are KGHDR and SFDVKD.

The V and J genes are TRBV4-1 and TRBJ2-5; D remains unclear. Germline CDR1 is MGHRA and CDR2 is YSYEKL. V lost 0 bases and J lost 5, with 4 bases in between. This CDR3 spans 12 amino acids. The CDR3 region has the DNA TGCGCCAGCAGCCAAGAGAGGGAGACCCAGTACTTC. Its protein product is CASSQERETQYF.

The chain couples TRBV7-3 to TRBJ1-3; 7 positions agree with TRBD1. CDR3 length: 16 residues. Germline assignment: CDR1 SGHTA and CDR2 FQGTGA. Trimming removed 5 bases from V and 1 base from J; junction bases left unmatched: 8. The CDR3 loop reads CASSAQTGLSGNTIYF. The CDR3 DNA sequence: TGTGCCAGCAGCGCCCAGACAGGGCTTTCTGGAAACACCATATATTTT.

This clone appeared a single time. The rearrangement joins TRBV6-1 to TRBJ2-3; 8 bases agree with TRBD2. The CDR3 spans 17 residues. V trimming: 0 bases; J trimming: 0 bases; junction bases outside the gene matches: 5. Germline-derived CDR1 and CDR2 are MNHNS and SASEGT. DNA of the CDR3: TGTGCCAGCAGTGAAGCATGGCTAGCGGGTAGCACAGATACGCAGTATTTT. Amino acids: CASSEAWLAGSTDTQYF.

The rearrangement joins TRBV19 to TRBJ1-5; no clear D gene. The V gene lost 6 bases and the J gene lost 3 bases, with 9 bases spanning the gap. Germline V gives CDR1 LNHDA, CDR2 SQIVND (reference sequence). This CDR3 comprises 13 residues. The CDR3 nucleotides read TGTGCCAGTAGCCCGGGGTTCAATCAGCCCCAGCATTTT. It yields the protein CASSPGFNQPQHF. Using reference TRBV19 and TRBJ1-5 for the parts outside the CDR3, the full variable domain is DGGITQSPKYLFRKEGQNVTLSCEQNLNHDAMYWYRQDPGQGLRLIYYSQIVNDFQKGDIAEGYSVSREKKESFPLTVTSAQKNPTAFYLCASSPGFNQPQHFGDGTRLSIL.

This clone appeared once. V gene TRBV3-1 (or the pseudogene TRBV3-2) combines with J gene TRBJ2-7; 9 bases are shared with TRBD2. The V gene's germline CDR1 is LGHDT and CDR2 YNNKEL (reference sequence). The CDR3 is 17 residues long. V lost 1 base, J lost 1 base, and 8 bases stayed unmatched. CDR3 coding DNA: TGTGCCAGCAGCCAAGGTGCGGGAGGGCTTAAATCCTACGAGCAGTACTTC. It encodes CASSQGAGGLKSYEQYF.

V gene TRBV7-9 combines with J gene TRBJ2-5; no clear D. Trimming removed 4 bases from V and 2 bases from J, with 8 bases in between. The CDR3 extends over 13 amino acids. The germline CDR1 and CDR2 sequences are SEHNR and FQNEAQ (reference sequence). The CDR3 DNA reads TGTGCCAGCAGCTCCTCGGTACAAGAGACCCAGTACTTC. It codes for CASSSSVQETQYF.

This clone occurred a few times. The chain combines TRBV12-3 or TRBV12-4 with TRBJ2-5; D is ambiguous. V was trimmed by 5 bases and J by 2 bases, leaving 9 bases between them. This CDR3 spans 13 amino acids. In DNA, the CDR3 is TGTGCCAGCAGTCGCCTAATTCAAGAGACCCAGTACTTC. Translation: CASSRLIQETQYF.

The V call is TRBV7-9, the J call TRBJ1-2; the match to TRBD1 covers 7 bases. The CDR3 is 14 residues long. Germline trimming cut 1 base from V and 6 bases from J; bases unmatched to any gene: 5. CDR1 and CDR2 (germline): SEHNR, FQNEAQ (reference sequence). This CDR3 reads CASSLDRGVHGYTF. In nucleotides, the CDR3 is TGTGCCAGCAGCTTAGACAGGGGCGTTCATGGCTACACCTTC.

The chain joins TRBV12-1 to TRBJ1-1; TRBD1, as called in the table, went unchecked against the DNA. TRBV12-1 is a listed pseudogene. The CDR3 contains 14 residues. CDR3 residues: CASSFVGTRDEAFF. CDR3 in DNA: TGTGCCAGCAGCTTTGTAGGGACAAGGGATGAAGCTTTCTTT.

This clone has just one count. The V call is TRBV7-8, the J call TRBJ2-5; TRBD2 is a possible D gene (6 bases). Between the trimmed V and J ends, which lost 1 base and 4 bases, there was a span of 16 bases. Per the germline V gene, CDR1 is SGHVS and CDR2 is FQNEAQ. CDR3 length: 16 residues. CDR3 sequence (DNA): TGTGCCAGCAGCTTAGGTTACGGAGGGCCATTAGAGACCCAGTACTTC. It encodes CASSLGYGGPLETQYF.

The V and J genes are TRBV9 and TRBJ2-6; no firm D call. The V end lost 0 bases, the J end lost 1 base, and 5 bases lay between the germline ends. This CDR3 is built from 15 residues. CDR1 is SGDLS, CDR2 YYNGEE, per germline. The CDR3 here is CASSVVSSGANVLTF. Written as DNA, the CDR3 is TGTGCCAGCAGCGTAGTTTCATCTGGGGCCAACGTCCTGACTTTC.

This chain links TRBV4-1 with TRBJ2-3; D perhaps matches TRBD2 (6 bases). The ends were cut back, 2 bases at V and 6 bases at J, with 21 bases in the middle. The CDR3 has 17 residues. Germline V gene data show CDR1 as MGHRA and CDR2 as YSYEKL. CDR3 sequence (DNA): TGCGCCAGCAGCCAAATTAACGCGGGGTCGACGCGCGATACGCAGTATTTT. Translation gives CASSQINAGSTRDTQYF.

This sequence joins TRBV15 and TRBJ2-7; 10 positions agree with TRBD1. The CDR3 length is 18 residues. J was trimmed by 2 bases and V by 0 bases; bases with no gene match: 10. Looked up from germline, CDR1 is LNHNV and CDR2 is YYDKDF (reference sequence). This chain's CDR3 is CATSRDRMGQGLPYEQYF. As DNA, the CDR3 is TGTGCCACCAGCAGAGATCGGATGGGACAGGGGCTCCCCTACGAGCAGTACTTC.

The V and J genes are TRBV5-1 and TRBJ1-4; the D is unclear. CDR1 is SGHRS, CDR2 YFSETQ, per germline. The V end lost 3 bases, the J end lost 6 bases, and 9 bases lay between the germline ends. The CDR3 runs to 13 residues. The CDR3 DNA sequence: TGCGCCAGCAGCTCGGTTGGTGATGAAAAACTGTTTTTT. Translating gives CASSSVGDEKLFF.

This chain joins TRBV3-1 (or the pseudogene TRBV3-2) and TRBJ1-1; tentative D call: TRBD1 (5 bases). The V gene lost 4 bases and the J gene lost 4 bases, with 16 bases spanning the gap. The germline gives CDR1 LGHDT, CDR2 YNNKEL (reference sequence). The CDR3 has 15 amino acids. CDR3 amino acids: CASSPWEGQATEAFF. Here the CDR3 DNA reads TGTGCCAGCAGCCCCTGGGAGGGGCAGGCCACTGAAGCTTTCTTT.

This CDR3 is CASSFPGSPYNEQFF. In DNA, the CDR3 is TGTGCCAGCAGTTTTCCTGGGAGCCCCTACAATGAGCAGTTCTTC. The chain joins TRBV28 to TRBJ2-1; D possibly corresponds to TRBD2 (5 bases). There are 15 residues in the CDR3. Trimming shortened V by 3 bases and J by 2 bases, and 11 bases separated the two germline ends. Germline CDR1 and CDR2: MDHEN and SYDVKM.

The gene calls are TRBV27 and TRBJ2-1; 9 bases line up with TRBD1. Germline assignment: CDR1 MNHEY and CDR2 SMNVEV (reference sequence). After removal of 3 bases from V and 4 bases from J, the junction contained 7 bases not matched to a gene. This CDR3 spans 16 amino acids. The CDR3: CASSFAGQGKYNEQFF. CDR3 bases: TGTGCCAGCAGTTTTGCCGGACAGGGGAAATACAATGAGCAGTTCTTC.

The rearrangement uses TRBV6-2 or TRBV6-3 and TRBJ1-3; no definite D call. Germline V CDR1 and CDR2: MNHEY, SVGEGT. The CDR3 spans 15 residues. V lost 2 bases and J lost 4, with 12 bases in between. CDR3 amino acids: CASSYAETLGNTIYF. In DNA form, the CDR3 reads TGTGCCAGCAGTTACGCGGAAACCCTCGGAAACACCATATATTTT.

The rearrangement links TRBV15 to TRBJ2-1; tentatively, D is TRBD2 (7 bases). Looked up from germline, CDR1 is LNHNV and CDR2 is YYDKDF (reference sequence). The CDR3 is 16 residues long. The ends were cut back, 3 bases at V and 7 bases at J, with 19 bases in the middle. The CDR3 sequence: CATSRLTVAGANEQFF. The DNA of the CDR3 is TGTGCCACCAGCAGGCTGACGGTCGCGGGGGCAAATGAGCAGTTCTTC.

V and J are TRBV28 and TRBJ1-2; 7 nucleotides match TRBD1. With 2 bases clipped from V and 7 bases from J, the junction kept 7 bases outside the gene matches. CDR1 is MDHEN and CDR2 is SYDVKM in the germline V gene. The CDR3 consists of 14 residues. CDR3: CASSLMGTARGYTF. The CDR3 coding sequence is TGTGCCAGCAGTTTAATGGGGACAGCACGTGGCTACACCTTC.